The sequence of this T cell receptor (beta chain) was determined in a study of OX40 agonist ivuxolimab in advanced cancers. Study details: The drug used for patients, ivuxolimab, was an agonistic anti-OX40 (CD134) antibody. A mean age of roughly 60 years, range 23 to 79, was recorded, and approximately 85% were male.

This table comes from immunoSEQ multiplex PCR, and its TCRdb copy is limited to in-frame clones, with some not included. The sample includes tens of thousands of clones, around 84% of them seen just once. In this sample, this clone turned up once. Patients were ineligible given autoimmune disease history or systemic immunosuppression. This specimen consisted of CD4+ or CD8+ T cells sorted from blood, obtained in a trial of the OX40 agonist ivuxolimab. The clonotype originates from an adult with an advanced solid tumor such as melanoma, head and neck, liver or kidney cancer.

CDR3 DNA sequence: TGTGCCAGCAGCACCGACAGGTCTCCCACTGAAGCTTTCTTT. Translated, it gives CASSTDRSPTEAFF. V is TRBV21-1 and J is TRBJ1-1; the listed D gene, TRBD1, was not tested against the DNA. TRBV21-1 counts as a pseudogene. The CDR3 is made up of 14 amino acids.